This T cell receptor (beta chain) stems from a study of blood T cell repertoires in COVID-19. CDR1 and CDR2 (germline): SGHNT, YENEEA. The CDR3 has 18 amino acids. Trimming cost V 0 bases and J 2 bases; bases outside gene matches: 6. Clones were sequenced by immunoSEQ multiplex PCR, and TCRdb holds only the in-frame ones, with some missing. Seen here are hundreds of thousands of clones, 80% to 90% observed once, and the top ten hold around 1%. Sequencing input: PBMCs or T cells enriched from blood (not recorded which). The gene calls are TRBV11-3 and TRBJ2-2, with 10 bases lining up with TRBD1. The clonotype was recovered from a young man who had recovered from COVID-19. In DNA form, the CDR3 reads TGTGCCAGCAGCTTAGATTGGAGACAGGGGGCTAACACCGGGGAGCTGTTTTTT. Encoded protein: CASSLDWRQGANTGELFF.